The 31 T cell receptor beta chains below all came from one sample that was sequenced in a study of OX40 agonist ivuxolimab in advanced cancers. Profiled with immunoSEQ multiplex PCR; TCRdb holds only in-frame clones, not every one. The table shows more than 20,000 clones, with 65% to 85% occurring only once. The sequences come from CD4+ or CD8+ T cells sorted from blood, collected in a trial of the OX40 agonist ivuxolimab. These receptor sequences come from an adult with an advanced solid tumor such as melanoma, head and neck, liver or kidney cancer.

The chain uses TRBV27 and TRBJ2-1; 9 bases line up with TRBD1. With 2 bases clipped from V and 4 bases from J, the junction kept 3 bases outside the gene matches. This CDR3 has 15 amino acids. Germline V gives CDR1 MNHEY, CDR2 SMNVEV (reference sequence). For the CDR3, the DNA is TGTGCCAGCAGTTTAGGGACAGGGCTTTACAATGAGCAGTTCTTC. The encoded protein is CASSLGTGLYNEQFF.

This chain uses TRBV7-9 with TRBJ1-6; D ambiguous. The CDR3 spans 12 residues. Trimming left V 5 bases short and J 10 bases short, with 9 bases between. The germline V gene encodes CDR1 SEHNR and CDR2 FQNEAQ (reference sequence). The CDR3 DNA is TGTGCCAGCAGCGCCTCCAACTCACCCCTCCACTTT. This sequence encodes CASSASNSPLHF. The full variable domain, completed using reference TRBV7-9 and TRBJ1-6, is DTGVSQNPRHKITKRGQNVTFRCDPISEHNRLYWYRQTLGQGPEFLTYFQNEAQLEKSRLLSDRFSAERPKGSFSTLEIQRTEQGDSAMYLCASSASNSPLHFGNGTRLTVT.

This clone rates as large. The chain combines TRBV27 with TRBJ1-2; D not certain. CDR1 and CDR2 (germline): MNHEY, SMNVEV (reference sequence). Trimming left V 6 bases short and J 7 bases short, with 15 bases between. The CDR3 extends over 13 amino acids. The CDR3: CASSSGGSGGYTF. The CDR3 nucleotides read TGTGCCAGCAGCTCTGGCGGCTCCGGTGGCTACACCTTC.

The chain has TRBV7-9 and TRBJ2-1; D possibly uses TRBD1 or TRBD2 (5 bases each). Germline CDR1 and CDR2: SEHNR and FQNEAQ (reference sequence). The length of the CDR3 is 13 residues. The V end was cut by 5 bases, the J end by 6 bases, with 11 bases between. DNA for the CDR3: TGTGCCAGCAGCCTTGGGGGAGCCAATGAGCAGTTCTTC. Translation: CASSLGGANEQFF.

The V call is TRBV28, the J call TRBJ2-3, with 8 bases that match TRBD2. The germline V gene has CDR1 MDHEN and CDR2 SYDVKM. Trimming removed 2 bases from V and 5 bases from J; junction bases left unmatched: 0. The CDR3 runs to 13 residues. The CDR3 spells CASSLSGGDTQYF. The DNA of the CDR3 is TGTGCCAGCAGTTTAAGCGGGGGAGATACGCAGTATTTT.

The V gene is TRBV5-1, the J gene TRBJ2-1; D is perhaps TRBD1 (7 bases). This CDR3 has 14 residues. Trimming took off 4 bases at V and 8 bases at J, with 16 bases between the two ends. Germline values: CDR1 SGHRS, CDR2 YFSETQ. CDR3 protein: CASSPGQEGDEQFF. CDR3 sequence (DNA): TGCGCCAGCAGCCCCGGACAGGAGGGGGATGAGCAGTTCTTC.

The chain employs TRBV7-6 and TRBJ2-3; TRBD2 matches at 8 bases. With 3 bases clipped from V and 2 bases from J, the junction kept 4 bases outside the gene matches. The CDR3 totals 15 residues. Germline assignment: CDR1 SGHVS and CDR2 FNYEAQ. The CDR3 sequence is CASSFPAGDTDTQYF. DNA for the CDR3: TGTGCCAGCAGCTTCCCAGCGGGGGACACAGATACGCAGTATTTT. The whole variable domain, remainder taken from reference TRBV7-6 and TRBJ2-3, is GAGVSQSPRYKVTKRGQDVALRCDPISGHVSLYWYRQALGQGPEFLTYFNYEAQQDKSGLPNDRFSAERPEGSISTLTIQRTEQRDSAMYRCASSFPAGDTDTQYFGPGTRLTVL.

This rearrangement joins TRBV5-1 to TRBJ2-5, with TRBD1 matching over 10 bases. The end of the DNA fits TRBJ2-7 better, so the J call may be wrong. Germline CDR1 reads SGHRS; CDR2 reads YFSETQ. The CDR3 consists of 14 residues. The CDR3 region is CASSWGQGRYEQYF. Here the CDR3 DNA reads TGCGCCAGCAGCTGGGGACAGGGGCGCTACGAGCAGTACTTC.

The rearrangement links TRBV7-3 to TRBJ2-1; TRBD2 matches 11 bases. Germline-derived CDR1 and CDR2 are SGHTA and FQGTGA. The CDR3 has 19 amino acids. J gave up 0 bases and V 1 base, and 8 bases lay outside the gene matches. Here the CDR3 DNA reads TGTGCCAGCAGCTTAAGTCCTAGCGGGGGGTTGAGCTCCTACAATGAGCAGTTCTTC. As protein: CASSLSPSGGLSSYNEQFF.

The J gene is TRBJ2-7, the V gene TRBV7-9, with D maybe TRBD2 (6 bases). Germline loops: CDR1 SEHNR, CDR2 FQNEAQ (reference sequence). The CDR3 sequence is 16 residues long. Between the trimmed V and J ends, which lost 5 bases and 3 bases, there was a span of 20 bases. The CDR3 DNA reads TGTGCCAGCAGCACGGGACTCCAGCTAGGGAACTACGAGCAGTACTTC. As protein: CASSTGLQLGNYEQYF.

The CDR3 DNA reads as TGTGCCAGCAGCTTAGCGCAGTTCGGCTCCAATGAGCAGTTCTTC. It translates to CASSLAQFGSNEQFF. This rearrangement joins TRBV7-9 to TRBJ2-1; no reliable D call. The CDR3 is 15 amino acids. The V end lost 0 bases, the J end lost 6 bases, and 12 bases lay between the germline ends. Germline CDR1 SEHNR, CDR2 FQNEAQ (reference sequence).

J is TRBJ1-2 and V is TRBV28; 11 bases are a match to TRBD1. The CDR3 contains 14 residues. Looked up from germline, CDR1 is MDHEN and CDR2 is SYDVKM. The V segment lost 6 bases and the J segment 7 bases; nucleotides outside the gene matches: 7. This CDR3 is CASSLWTGGFGYTF. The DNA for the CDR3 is TGTGCCAGCAGCCTTTGGACAGGGGGCTTTGGCTACACCTTC.

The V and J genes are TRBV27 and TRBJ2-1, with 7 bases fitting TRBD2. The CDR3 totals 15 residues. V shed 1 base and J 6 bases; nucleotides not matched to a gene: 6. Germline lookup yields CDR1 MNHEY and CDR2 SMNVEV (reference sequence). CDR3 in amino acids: CASSLYGRLPNEQFF. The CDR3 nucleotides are TGTGCCAGCAGTTTATACGGGAGGTTACCCAATGAGCAGTTCTTC.

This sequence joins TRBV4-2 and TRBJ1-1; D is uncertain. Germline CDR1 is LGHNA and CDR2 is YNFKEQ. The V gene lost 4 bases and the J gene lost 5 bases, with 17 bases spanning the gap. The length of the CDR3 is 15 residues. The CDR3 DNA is TGTGCCAGCAGCCCCCCCGGAGTGGGTAAAACTGAAGCTTTCTTT. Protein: CASSPPGVGKTEAFF.

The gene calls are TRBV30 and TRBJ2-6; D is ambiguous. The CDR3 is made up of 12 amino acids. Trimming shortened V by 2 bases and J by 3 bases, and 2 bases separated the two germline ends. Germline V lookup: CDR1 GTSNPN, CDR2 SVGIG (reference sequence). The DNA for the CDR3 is TGTGCCTGGAGTAGTGGGGCCAACGTCCTGACTTTC. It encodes CAWSSGANVLTF. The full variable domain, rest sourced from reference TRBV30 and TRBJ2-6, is SQTIHQWPATLVQPVGSPLSLECTVEGTSNPNLYWYRQAAGRGLQLLFYSVGIGQISSEVPQNLSASRPQDRQFILSSKKLLLSDSGFYLCAWSSGANVLTFGAGSRLTVL.

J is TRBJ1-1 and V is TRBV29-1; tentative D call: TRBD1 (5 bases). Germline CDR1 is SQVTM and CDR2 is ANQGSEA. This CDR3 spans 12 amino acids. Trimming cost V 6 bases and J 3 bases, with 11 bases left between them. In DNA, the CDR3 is TGCAGCGTCCCCCGAGGGGACACTGAAGCTTTCTTT. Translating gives CSVPRGDTEAFF.

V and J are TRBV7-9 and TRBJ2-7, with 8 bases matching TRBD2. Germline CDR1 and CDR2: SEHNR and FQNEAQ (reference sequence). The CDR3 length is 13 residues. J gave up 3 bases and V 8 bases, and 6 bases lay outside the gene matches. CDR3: CASGHGTSYEQYF. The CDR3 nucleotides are TGTGCCAGCGGCCATGGGACTAGCTACGAGCAGTACTTC.

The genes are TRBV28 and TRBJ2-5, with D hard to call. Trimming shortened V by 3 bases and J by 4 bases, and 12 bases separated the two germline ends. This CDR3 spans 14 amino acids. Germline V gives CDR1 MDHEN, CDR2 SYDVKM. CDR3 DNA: TGTGCCAGCAGTTTTATGTTGGGCGGAGAGACCCAGTACTTC. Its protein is CASSFMLGGETQYF.

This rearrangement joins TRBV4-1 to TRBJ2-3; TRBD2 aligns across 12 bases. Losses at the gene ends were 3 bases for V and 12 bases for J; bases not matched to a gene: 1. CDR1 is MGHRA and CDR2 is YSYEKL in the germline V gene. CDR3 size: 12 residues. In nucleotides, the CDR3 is TGCGCCAGCAGCCAGACTAGCGGGGGACAGTATTTT. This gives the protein CASSQTSGGQYF.

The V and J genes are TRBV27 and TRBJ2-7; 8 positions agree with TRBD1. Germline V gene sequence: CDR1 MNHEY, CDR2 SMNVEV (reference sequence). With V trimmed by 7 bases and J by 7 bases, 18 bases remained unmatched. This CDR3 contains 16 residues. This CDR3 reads CASIPIIGQGANEQYF. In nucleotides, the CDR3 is TGTGCCAGCATCCCCATCATTGGGCAGGGGGCGAATGAGCAGTACTTC.

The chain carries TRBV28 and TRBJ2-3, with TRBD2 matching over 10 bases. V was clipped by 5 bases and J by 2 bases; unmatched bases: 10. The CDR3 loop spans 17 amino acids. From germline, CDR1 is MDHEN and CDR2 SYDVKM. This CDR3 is CASSPGLAVKYTDTQYF. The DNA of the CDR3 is TGTGCCAGCAGTCCAGGACTAGCGGTAAAGTACACAGATACGCAGTATTTT.

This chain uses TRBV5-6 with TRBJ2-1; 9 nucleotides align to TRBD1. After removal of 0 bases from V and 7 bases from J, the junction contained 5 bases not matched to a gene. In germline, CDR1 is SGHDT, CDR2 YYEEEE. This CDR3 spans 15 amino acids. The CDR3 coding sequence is TGTGCCAGCAGCTTGGAACAGGGGGCTTGGAATGAGCAGTTCTTC. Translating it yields CASSLEQGAWNEQFF.

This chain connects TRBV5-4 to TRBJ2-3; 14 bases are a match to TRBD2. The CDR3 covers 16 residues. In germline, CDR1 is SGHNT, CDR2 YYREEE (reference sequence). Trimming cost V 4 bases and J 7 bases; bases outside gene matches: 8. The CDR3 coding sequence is TGTGCCAGCAGCCTCTCGGGACTAGCGGGAGTGAATACGCAGTATTTT. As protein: CASSLSGLAGVNTQYF.

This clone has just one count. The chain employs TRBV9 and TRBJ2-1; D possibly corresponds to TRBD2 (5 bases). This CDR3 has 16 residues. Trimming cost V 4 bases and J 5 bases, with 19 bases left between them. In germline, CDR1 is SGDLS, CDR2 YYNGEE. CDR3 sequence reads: CASSNRRAEVHNEQFF. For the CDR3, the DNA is TGTGCCAGCAGCAACCGCCGAGCGGAGGTCCACAATGAGCAGTTCTTC.

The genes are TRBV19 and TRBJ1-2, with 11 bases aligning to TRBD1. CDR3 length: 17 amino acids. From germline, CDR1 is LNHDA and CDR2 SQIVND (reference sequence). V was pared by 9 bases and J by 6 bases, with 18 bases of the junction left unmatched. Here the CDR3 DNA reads TGTGCCAGCAGTCCCCGGACAGGGGGCGTTTGGTCAGATGGCTACACCTTC. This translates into CASSPRTGGVWSDGYTF.

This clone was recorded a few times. The CDR3 DNA is TGTGCCAGCAGTTTGGGGGTCGTAGGGCCCCAGCATTTT. It encodes CASSLGVVGPQHF. This sequence joins TRBV28 and TRBJ1-5, with D perhaps TRBD1 (5 bases). Per germline, CDR1 MDHEN and CDR2 SYDVKM. Trimming pared 3 bases from V and 9 bases from J, leaving 12 bases between. The CDR3 contains 13 residues. The complete variable domain, with remaining parts taken from reference TRBV28 and TRBJ1-5, reads DVKVTQSSRYLVKRTGEKVFLECVQDMDHENMFWYRQDPGLGLRLIYFSYDVKMKEKGDIPEGYSVSREKKERFSLILESASTNQTSMYLCASSLGVVGPQHFGDGTRLSIL.

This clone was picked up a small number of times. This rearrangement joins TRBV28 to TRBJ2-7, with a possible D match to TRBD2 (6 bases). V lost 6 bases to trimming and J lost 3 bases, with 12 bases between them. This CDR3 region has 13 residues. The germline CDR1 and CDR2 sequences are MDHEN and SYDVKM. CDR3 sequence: CASRGRTLYEQYF. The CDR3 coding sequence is TGTGCCAGCAGGGGGAGGACCCTCTACGAGCAGTACTTC.

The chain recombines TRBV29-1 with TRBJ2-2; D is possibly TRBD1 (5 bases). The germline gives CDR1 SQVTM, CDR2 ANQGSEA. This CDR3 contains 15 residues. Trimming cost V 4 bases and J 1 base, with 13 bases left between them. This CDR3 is CSVGLWGVNTGELFF. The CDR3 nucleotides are TGCAGCGTTGGTCTTTGGGGCGTGAACACCGGGGAGCTGTTTTTT.

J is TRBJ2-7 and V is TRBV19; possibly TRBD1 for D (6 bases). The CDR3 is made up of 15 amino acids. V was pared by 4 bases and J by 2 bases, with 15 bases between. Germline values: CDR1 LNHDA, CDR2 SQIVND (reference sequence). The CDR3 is CASSTPTGSTYEQYF. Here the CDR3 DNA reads TGTGCCAGTAGTACTCCGACAGGTTCAACCTACGAGCAGTACTTC.

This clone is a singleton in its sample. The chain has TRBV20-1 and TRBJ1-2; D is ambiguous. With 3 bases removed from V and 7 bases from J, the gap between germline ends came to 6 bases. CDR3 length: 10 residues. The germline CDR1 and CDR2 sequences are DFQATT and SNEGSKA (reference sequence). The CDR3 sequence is CSASRGGYTF. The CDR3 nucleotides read TGCAGTGCTAGCCGTGGTGGCTACACCTTC.

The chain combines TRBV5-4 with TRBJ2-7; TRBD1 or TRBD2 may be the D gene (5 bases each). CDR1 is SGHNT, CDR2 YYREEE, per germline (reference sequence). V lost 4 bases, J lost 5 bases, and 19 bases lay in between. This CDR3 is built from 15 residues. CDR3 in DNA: TGTGCCAGCAGCCCCGGGCGTGGGGGAGTCGACGAGCAGTACTTC. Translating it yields CASSPGRGGVDEQYF.